Shown below are 26 T cell receptor beta chains from a single sample sequenced in a study of blood T cell repertoires in COVID-19. This table comes from immunoSEQ multiplex PCR, and its TCRdb copy is limited to in-frame clones, with some not included. Among 45,000 to 65,000 clones listed, approximately 88% were seen once. Input material: peripheral blood. These TCRs come from a human donor in a cohort sampled during active COVID-19.

The chain joins TRBV3-1 (or the pseudogene TRBV3-2) to TRBJ1-2, with 11 bases fitting TRBD1. The V gene's germline CDR1 is LGHDT and CDR2 YNNKEL (reference sequence). CDR3 size: 15 residues. Trimming removed 5 bases from V and 5 bases from J; junction bases left unmatched: 7. The CDR3, as DNA: TGTGCCAGCAGCGATTGGACAGGGGGCAAGTATGGCTACACCTTC. Its protein product is CASSDWTGGKYGYTF.

The rearrangement links TRBV6-1 to TRBJ1-5, with D possibly matching TRBD1 (6 bases). The CDR3 totals 16 residues. V lost 0 bases and J 3 bases, leaving 12 bases between the germline ends. Per germline, CDR1 MNHNS and CDR2 SASEGT. The CDR3 DNA reads as TGTGCCAGCAGTGAAGCGACGACAGGCTCCAATCAGCCCCAGCATTTT. Protein product: CASSEATTGSNQPQHF.

This sequence joins TRBV7-2 and TRBJ2-1; TRBD2 might be the D (6 bases). V shed 1 base and J shed 5 bases, with 9 bases lying between them. Germline CDR1 and CDR2: SGHTA and FQGNSA. This CDR3 contains 14 residues. The DNA for the CDR3 is TGTGCCAGCAGCTTAGTCGGCGGGGACAATGAGCAGTTCTTC. It is translated as CASSLVGGDNEQFF.

The CDR3 region is CASSIRTGTGELFF. As DNA, the CDR3 is TGTGCCAGTAGTATCAGGACAGGGACCGGGGAGCTGTTTTTT. This chain uses TRBV19 with TRBJ2-2; TRBD1 agrees at 8 bases. With 3 bases clipped from V and 5 bases from J, the junction kept 2 bases outside the gene matches. The CDR3 sequence is 14 residues long. Germline V gene lookup returns CDR1 LNHDA and CDR2 SQIVND (reference sequence). Combining the CDR3 with reference TRBV19 and TRBJ2-2 gives the whole variable domain DGGITQSPKYLFRKEGQNVTLSCEQNLNHDAMYWYRQDPGQGLRLIYYSQIVNDFQKGDIAEGYSVSREKKESFPLTVTSAQKNPTAFYLCASSIRTGTGELFFGEGSRLTVL.

The chain uses TRBV5-1 and TRBJ2-3; 9 nucleotides agree with TRBD2. The CDR3 sequence is 15 residues long. V was clipped by 4 bases and J by 2 bases; unmatched bases: 5. Germline CDR1 reads SGHRS; CDR2 reads YFSETQ. The chain's CDR3 is CASSLPSGVTDTQYF. CDR3 in DNA: TGCGCCAGCAGCCTCCCTAGCGGGGTCACAGATACGCAGTATTTT.

The rearrangement links TRBV6-5 to TRBJ2-2, with TRBD1 as a possible D gene (5 bases). CDR1 is MNHEY and CDR2 is SVGAGI in the germline V gene. CDR3 length equals 13 residues. Trimming left V 8 bases short and J 4 bases short, with 11 bases between. CDR3 region: CASPRDGTGELFF. CDR3 DNA sequence: TGTGCCAGCCCCAGGGATGGCACCGGGGAGCTGTTTTTT.

As DNA, the CDR3 is TGTGCCAGCTCACCCGCCAGGGACAGGGCTGGACCCCTCCACTTT. Amino acids: CASSPARDRAGPLHF. This chain joins TRBV18 and TRBJ1-6; TRBD1 matches 9 bases. The CDR3 covers 15 residues. Trimming removed 3 bases from V and 12 bases from J; junction bases left unmatched: 9. Per germline, CDR1 KGHSH and CDR2 LQKENI.

The V call is TRBV7-2, the J call TRBJ2-7; D unclear. Trimming stripped 2 bases from V and 4 bases from J, with 15 bases between. The CDR3 is made up of 15 amino acids. CDR1 and CDR2 (germline): SGHTA, FQGNSA. CDR3 DNA sequence: TGTGCCAGCAGCTTATATATGGGCTCTTTTTACGAGCAGTACTTC. This sequence encodes CASSLYMGSFYEQYF.

The chain couples TRBV19 to TRBJ2-2, with D unclear. V gave up 6 bases and J gave up 0 bases, with 8 bases separating them. The CDR3 spans 14 residues. Germline CDR1 reads LNHDA; CDR2 reads SQIVND (reference sequence). CDR3 bases: TGTGCCAGTAGGGTCTACGCGAACACCGGGGAGCTGTTTTTT. Encoded protein: CASRVYANTGELFF.

This chain links TRBV13 with TRBJ1-2; TRBD1 is a possible D gene (6 bases). This CDR3 comprises 13 residues. V lost 2 bases to trimming and J lost 8 bases, with 12 bases between them. Germline-derived CDR1 and CDR2 are PRHDT and FYEKMQ (reference sequence). CDR3 sequence (DNA): TGTGCCAGCAGCTTACCAGGGGACGGCGGCTACACCTTC. This translates into CASSLPGDGGYTF.

The gene calls are TRBV6-5 and TRBJ2-1; 8 bases map to TRBD1. This CDR3 is 13 amino acids long. In germline, CDR1 is MNHEY, CDR2 SVGAGI. V trimming: 6 bases; J trimming: 6 bases; junction bases outside the gene matches: 4. The CDR3 DNA reads as TGTGCCAGCAGGGGGACAGGCGGCAATGAGCAGTTCTTC. It codes for CASRGTGGNEQFF.

The chain is built from TRBV10-3 and TRBJ1-2; D possibly corresponds to TRBD1 (5 bases). This CDR3 is 14 amino acids long. V lost 6 bases to trimming and J lost 3 bases, with 14 bases between them. The germline CDR1 and CDR2 sequences are ENHRY and SYGVKD. The CDR3, as DNA: TGTGCCATCAGGGGGGAGGGCGGCTACTATGGCTACACCTTC. It codes for CAIRGEGGYYGYTF.

The rearrangement links TRBV11-2 to TRBJ2-7; 7 bases align to TRBD1. The CDR3 runs 15 residues. CDR1 and CDR2 (germline): SGHAT, FQNNGV. The V gene end was trimmed by 0 bases and the J gene end by 6 bases; junction bases not matched to a gene: 8. Here the CDR3 DNA reads TGTGCCAGCAGCTTAGAAATCTTAGGGGGCGGCGAGCAGTACTTC. It translates to CASSLEILGGGEQYF.

The J gene is TRBJ1-1, the V gene TRBV3-1 (or the pseudogene TRBV3-2), with 8 bases fitting TRBD1. This CDR3 has 12 residues. Germline loops: CDR1 LGHDT, CDR2 YNNKEL (reference sequence). Trimming cost V 4 bases and J 7 bases; bases outside gene matches: 2. CDR3 DNA sequence: TGTGCCAGCAGCCGCGGGACAGGTGAAGCTTTCTTT. This codes for CASSRGTGEAFF.

This rearrangement joins TRBV7-9 to TRBJ2-4, with D tentatively TRBD2 (6 bases). Germline V lookup: CDR1 SEHNR, CDR2 FQNEAQ (reference sequence). The CDR3 covers 14 residues. V gave up 5 bases and J gave up 8 bases, with 16 bases separating them. The CDR3 is CASSGGGTGDIQYF. In DNA, the CDR3 is TGTGCCAGCAGCGGAGGAGGGACGGGAGACATTCAGTACTTC.

The rearrangement uses TRBV7-5 and TRBJ2-2; TRBD2, the table's D call, was not compared with the DNA. TRBV7-5 is described as a pseudogene. The CDR3 extends over 18 amino acids. CDR3 amino acids: CVRSSTPGLCANTGELFF. CDR3 in DNA: TGTGTCAGAAGCTCCACACCCGGACTCTGCGCGAACACCGGGGAGCTGTTTTTT.

The table lists this clone with a few counts. The rearrangement joins TRBV6-5 to TRBJ1-6; TRBD1 agrees at 7 bases. The V gene's germline CDR1 is MNHEY and CDR2 SVGAGI. V shed 6 bases and J 11 bases; nucleotides not matched to a gene: 4. This CDR3 spans 12 amino acids. The CDR3 here is CASRSTGAPLHF. In DNA form, the CDR3 reads TGTGCCAGCAGGAGTACAGGGGCACCCCTCCACTTT.

J is TRBJ1-3 and V is TRBV6-5, with TRBD1 matching over 12 bases. The CDR3 loop spans 14 amino acids. With V trimmed by 2 bases and J by 10 bases, 3 bases remained unmatched. Germline V gene lookup returns CDR1 MNHEY and CDR2 SVGAGI. For the CDR3, the DNA is TGTGCCAGCAGTTACACGGGACAGGGGGCAACCATATATTTT. It yields the protein CASSYTGQGATIYF.

This sequence joins TRBV24-1 and TRBJ2-3, with 7 bases aligning to TRBD1. Trimming took 4 bases from V and 2 from J; bases not matched to a gene: 5. CDR1 and CDR2 from the germline V gene are KGHDR and SFDVKD. The CDR3 covers 15 residues. Here the CDR3 reads CATSDRDSLTDTQYF. DNA of the CDR3: TGTGCCACCAGTGACCGGGACAGCCTCACAGATACGCAGTATTTT.

The V call is TRBV7-2, the J call TRBJ2-3; TRBD2 agrees at 8 bases. The CDR3 contains 18 residues. J lost 4 bases, V lost 2 bases, and 14 bases had no gene match. The germline V gene encodes CDR1 SGHTA and CDR2 FQGNSA. The CDR3 sequence: CASSLYGLAGPTADTQYF. CDR3 DNA sequence: TGTGCCAGCAGCTTATATGGACTAGCTGGACCGACGGCAGATACGCAGTATTTT.

The V and J genes are TRBV3-1 (or the pseudogene TRBV3-2) and TRBJ1-2, with D perhaps TRBD1 (5 bases). CDR3 length: 16 residues. Trimming took 1 base from V and 5 from J, leaving 17 bases between them. Germline CDR1 reads LGHDT; CDR2 reads YNNKEL (reference sequence). CDR3 loop: CASSQGDRRLGYGYTF. In nucleotides, the CDR3 is TGTGCCAGCAGCCAAGGAGACAGAAGATTGGGTTATGGCTACACCTTC.

This chain joins TRBV6-2 or TRBV6-3 and TRBJ2-7; D ambiguous. Per the germline V gene, CDR1 is MNHEY and CDR2 is SVGEGT. There are 11 residues in the CDR3. Trimming removed 5 bases from V and 2 bases from J, with 4 bases in between. The CDR3 reads CASSLPYEQYF. The DNA of the CDR3 is TGTGCCAGCAGTCTCCCCTACGAGCAGTACTTC.

The chain uses TRBV5-1 and TRBJ2-1; the match to TRBD1 covers 8 bases. CDR3 length: 19 residues. Germline CDR1 is SGHRS and CDR2 is YFSETQ. After removal of 2 bases from V and 7 bases from J, the junction contained 20 bases not matched to a gene. The CDR3, as DNA: TGCGCCAGCAGCTTTGGATTACAGAAAACAGGGGGTATGTTTAATGAGCAGTTCTTC. It yields the protein CASSFGLQKTGGMFNEQFF.

The chain is built from TRBV7-3 and TRBJ2-1; 8 positions match TRBD1. There are 16 residues in the CDR3. V shed 0 bases, J shed 6 bases, and the junction held 7 bases outside the gene matches. Germline V lookup: CDR1 SGHTA, CDR2 FQGTGA. The chain's CDR3 is CASSLTYRGARNEQFF. The CDR3 DNA sequence: TGTGCCAGCAGCTTAACGTACAGGGGGGCCCGCAATGAGCAGTTCTTC.

The rearrangement joins TRBV4-1 to TRBJ2-4; 9 nucleotides agree with TRBD2. The CDR3 has 19 amino acids. Germline values: CDR1 MGHRA, CDR2 YSYEKL. Trimming at V came to 4 bases and at J to 3 bases, leaving 16 bases not matched to a gene. The CDR3 here is CASSPLPGGRALDKNIQYF. The CDR3, as DNA: TGCGCCAGCAGCCCCCTCCCGGGCGGGAGGGCCCTCGACAAAAACATTCAGTACTTC.

V usage is TRBV2 and J usage is TRBJ1-6; 7 nucleotides align to TRBD1. The CDR3 length is 13 residues. V was clipped by 4 bases and J by 7 bases; unmatched bases: 1. Germline CDR1 is SNHLY and CDR2 is FYNNEI. CDR3 protein: CASSGQGNSPLHF. The CDR3 DNA reads as TGTGCCAGCAGTGGACAGGGAAATTCACCCCTCCACTTT.